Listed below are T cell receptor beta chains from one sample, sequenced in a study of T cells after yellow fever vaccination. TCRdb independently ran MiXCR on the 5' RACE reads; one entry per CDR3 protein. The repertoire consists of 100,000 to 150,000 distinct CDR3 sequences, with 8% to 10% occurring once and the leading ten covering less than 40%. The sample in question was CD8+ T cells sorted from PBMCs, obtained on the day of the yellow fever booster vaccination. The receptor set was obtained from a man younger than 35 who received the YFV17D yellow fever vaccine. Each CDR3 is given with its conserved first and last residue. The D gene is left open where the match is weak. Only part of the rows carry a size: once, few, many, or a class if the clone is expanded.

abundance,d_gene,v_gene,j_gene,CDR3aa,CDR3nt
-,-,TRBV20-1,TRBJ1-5,CSAQDGVQPQHF,TGCAGTGCCCAAGACGGGGTGCAGCCCCAGCATTTT
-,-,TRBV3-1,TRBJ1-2,CASFPRKGLGYGYTF,TGTGCCAGCTTTCCTCGGAAGGGCCTTGGGTATGGCTACACCTTC
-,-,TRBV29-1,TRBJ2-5,CSVVLGLGTQYF,TGCAGCGTTGTATTGGGACTTGGGACCCAGTACTTC
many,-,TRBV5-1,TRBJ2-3,CASSLTTPGLSTDTQYF,TGCGCCAGCAGCTTGACCACACCGGGGCTGAGCACAGATACGCAGTATTTT
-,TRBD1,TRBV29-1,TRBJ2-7,CSVEDHRGTGYEQYF,TGCAGCGTTGAAGATCACAGGGGAACTGGCTACGAGCAGTACTTC
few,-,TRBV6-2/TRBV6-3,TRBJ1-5,CASSWPGGQPQHF,TGTGCCAGTAGTTGGCCGGGCGGGCAGCCCCAGCATTTT
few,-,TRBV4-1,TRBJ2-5,CASSQVAGVETQYF,TGCGCCAGCAGCCAAGTCGCAGGGGTGGAGACCCAGTACTTC
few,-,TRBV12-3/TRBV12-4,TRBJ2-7,CASSRRDGYEQYF,TGTGCCAGCAGTCGACGGGACGGGTACGAGCAGTACTTC
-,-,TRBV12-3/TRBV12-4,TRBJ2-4,CASSAGNIQYF,TGTGCCAGCAGTGCCGGAAACATTCAGTACTTC
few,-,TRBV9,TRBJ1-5,CASSPYSGASGGPQHF,TGTGCCAGCAGCCCGTATTCGGGGGCGAGCGGGGGGCCCCAGCATTTT
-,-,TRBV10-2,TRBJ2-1,CASRDQGNEQFF,TGCGCCAGCAGAGATCAGGGGAATGAGCAGTTCTTC
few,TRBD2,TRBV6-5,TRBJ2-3,CASHPSAGGTDTQYF,TGTGCCAGCCATCCATCGGCGGGGGGCACAGATACGCAGTATTTT
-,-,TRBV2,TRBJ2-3,CASSRKRLLTDTQYF,TGTGCCAGCAGTCGCAAGAGACTTCTCACAGATACGCAGTATTTT
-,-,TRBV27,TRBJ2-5,CASSFLGHETQYF,TGTGCCAGCAGTTTTCTGGGTCACGAGACCCAGTACTTC
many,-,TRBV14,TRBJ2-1,CASSGDGATHEQFF,TGTGCCAGCAGTGGAGACGGTGCTACGCATGAGCAGTTCTTC
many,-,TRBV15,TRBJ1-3,CATGGSSGNTIYF,TGTGCCACCGGGGGCTCCTCTGGAAACACCATATATTTT
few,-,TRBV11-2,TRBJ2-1,CASSLNGLTDNEQFF,TGTGCCAGCAGCTTAAACGGACTAACCGACAATGAGCAGTTCTTC
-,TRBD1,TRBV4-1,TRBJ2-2,CASSQKIGQGSGELFF,TGCGCCAGCAGCCAAAAGATAGGACAGGGATCCGGGGAGCTGTTTTTT
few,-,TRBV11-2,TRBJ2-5,CASSPWTGETQYF,TGTGCCAGCAGCCCCTGGACTGGAGAGACCCAGTACTTC
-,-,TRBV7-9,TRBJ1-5,CASSHGDGGGQPQHF,TGTGCCAGCAGCCACGGGGACGGCGGGGGTCAGCCCCAGCATTTT
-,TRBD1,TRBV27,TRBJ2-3,CASSSTGGSDTQYF,TGTGCCAGCAGCTCGACAGGGGGTTCCGATACGCAGTATTTT
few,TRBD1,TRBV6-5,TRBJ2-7,CASSPDRDEQYF,TGTGCCAGCAGCCCGGACAGGGACGAGCAGTACTTC
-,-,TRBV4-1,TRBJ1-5,CASSQVPGIQPQHF,TGCGCCAGCAGCCAAGTTCCAGGCATACAGCCCCAGCATTTT
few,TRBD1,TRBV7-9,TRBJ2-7,CASSFLGQGNF,TGTGCCAGCAGCTTCCTGGGACAGGGCAACTTC
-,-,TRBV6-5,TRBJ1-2,CASSYGADGYTF,TGTGCCAGCAGTTATGGGGCAGACGGCTACACCTTC
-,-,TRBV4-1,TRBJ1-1,CASSQVVAGDVHTEAFF,TGCGCCAGCAGCCAAGTAGTGGCAGGGGATGTGCACACTGAAGCTTTCTTT
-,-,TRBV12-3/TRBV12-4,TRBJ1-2,CASSLDKWEYTF,TGTGCCAGCAGTTTGGACAAGTGGGAATACACCTTC
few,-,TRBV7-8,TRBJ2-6,CASSASGPTLSGANVLTF,TGTGCCAGCAGCGCCTCTGGTCCTACCCTCTCTGGGGCCAACGTCCTGACTTTC
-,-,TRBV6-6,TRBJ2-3,CASRLTASTDTQYF,TGTGCCAGCAGATTGACAGCTAGCACAGATACGCAGTATTTT
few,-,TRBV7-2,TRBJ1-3,CASSLPRALASGNTIYF,TGTGCCAGCAGCTTACCTCGGGCCCTAGCCTCTGGAAACACCATATATTTT
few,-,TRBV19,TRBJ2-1,CASTQYNEQFF,TGTGCCAGTACCCAATACAATGAGCAGTTCTTC
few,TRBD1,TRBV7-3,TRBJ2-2,CASSLMGTGAGELFF,TGTGCCAGCAGCTTAATGGGGACAGGGGCCGGGGAGCTGTTTTTT
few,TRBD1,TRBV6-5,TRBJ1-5,CASSGQGLQPQHF,TGTGCCAGCAGCGGACAGGGTCTTCAGCCCCAGCATTTT
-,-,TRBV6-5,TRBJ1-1,CASSYSSSNTEAFF,TGTGCCAGCAGTTACTCGAGCTCGAACACTGAAGCTTTCTTT
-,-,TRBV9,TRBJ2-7,CASSVDYTAYEQYF,TGTGCCAGCAGCGTAGACTATACTGCCTACGAGCAGTACTTC
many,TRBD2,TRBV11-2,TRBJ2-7,CASSRPSGGYEQYF,TGTGCCAGCAGCCGCCCTAGCGGGGGTTACGAGCAGTACTTC
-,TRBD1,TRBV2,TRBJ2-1,CASREGQGFDEQFF,TGTGCCAGCAGGGAAGGACAGGGGTTCGATGAGCAGTTCTTC
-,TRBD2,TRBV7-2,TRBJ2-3,CASTSLAASTDTQYF,TGTGCCAGCACCTCACTAGCGGCTAGCACAGATACGCAGTATTTT
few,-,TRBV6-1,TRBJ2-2,CASSEVGTGELFF,TGTGCCAGCAGTGAAGTTGGCACCGGGGAGCTGTTTTTT
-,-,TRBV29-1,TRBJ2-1,CSVAGGAYNEQFF,TGCAGCGTTGCGGGGGGCGCCTACAATGAGCAGTTCTTC
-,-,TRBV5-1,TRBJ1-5,CASSLWPGLVNRPQHF,TGCGCCAGCAGCTTGTGGCCCGGACTCGTAAACCGGCCCCAGCATTTT
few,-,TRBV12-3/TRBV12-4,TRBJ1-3,CASRITTGTGNTIYF,TGTGCCAGCAGGATAACAACAGGGACGGGAAACACCATATATTTT
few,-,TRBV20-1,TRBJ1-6,CSARDWVVNHSPLHF,TGCAGTGCTAGAGATTGGGTAGTCAACCATTCACCCCTCCACTTT
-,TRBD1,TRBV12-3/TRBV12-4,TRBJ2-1,CASSRGTASSYNEQFF,TGTGCCAGCAGCCGAGGGACAGCGAGCTCCTACAATGAGCAGTTCTTC
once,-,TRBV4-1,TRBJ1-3,CASSPKRAPGHSGNTIYF,TGCGCCAGCAGCCCCAAACGGGCCCCAGGACACTCTGGAAACACCATATATTTT
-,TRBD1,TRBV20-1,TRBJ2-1,CSATLWDRVFGEQFF,TGCAGTGCTACTCTTTGGGACAGGGTTTTCGGTGAGCAGTTCTTC
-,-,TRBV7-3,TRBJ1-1,CASSPSGNTEAFF,TGTGCCAGCAGCCCGAGCGGAAACACTGAAGCTTTCTTT
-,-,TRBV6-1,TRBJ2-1,CASRERNYNEQFF,TGTGCCAGCAGGGAAAGGAATTACAATGAGCAGTTCTTC
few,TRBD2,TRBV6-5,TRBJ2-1,CASSYGQRGGINYNEQFF,TGTGCCAGCAGTTACGGACAGCGGGGGGGTATTAATTACAATGAGCAGTTCTTC
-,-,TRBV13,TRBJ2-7,CASSSQGSVSYEQYF,TGTGCCAGCAGCTCGCAGGGGAGCGTCTCCTACGAGCAGTACTTC
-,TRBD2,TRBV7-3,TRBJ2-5,CASSPGLAGVETQYF,TGTGCCAGCAGCCCGGGACTAGCGGGGGTGGAGACCCAGTACTTC
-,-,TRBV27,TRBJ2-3,CASSYIAPEGTDTQYF,TGTGCCAGCAGTTATATCGCCCCCGAGGGCACAGATACGCAGTATTTT
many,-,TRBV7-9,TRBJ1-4,CASGDPWEKLFF,TGTGCCAGCGGGGATCCCTGGGAAAAACTGTTTTTT
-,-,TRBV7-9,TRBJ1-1,CASSGGRTEAFF,TGTGCCAGCAGCGGGGGAAGGACTGAAGCTTTCTTT
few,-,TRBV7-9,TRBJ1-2,CASSFSVGNYGYTF,TGTGCCAGCAGCTTTTCGGTCGGCAACTATGGCTACACCTTC
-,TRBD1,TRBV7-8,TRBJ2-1,CASSNAGTGTTDEQFF,TGTGCCAGCAGCAACGCCGGGACAGGGACGACCGATGAGCAGTTCTTC
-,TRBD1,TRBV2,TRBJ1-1,CASTRTGGTEAFF,TGTGCCAGCACCAGGACAGGAGGAACTGAAGCTTTCTTT